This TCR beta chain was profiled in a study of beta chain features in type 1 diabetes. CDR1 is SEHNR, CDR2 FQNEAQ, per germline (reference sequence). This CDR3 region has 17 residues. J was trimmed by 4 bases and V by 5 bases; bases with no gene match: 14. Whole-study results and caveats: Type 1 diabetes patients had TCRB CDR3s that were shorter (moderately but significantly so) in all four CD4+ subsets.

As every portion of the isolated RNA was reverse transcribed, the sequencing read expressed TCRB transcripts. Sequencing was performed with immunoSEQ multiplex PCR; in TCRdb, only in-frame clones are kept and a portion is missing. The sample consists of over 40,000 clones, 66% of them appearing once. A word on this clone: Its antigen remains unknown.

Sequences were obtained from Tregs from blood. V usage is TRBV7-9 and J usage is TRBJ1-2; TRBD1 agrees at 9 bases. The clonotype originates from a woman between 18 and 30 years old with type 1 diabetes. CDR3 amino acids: CASSKGQGLSYGYGYTF. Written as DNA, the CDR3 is TGTGCCAGCAGCAAGGGACAGGGCCTATCTTATGGCTATGGCTACACCTTC.